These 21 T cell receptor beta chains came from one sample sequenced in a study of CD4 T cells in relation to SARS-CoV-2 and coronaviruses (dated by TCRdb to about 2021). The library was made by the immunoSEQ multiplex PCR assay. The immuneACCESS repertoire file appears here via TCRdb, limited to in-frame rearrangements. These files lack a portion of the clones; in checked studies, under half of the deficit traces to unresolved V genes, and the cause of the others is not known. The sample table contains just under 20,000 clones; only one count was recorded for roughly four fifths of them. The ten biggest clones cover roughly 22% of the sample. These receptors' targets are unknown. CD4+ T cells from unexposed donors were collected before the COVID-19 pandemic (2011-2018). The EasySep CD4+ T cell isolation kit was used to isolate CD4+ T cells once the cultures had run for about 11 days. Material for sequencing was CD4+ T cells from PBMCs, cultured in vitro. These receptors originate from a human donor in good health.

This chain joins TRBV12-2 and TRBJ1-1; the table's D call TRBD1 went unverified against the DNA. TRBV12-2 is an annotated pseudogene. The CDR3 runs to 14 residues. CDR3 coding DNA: TGTGCAAGTCGCTTGGGACATAGGGCCACTGAAGCTTTCTTT. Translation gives CASRLGHRATEAFF.

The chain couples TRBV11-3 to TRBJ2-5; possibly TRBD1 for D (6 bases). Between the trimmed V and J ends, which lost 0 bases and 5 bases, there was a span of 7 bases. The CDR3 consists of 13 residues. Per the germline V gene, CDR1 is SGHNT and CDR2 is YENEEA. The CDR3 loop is CASSLDTGETQYF. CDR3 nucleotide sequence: TGTGCCAGCAGCTTAGACACAGGGGAGACCCAGTACTTC.

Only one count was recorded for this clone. CDR3 in DNA: TGTGCCATCAGCGAGAGCACCTATTCTGGGGCCAACGTCCTGACTTTC. Amino acid sequence: CAISESTYSGANVLTF. The chain combines TRBV10-3 with TRBJ2-6; D gene uncertain. Germline CDR1 reads ENHRY; CDR2 reads SYGVKD. Trimming took 6 bases from V and 1 from J, leaving 13 bases between them. CDR3 length: 16 residues.

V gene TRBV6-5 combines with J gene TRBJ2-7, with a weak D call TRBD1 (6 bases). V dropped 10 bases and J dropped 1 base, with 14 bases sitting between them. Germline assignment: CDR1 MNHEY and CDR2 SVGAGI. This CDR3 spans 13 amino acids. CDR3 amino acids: CATGVPGSYEQYF. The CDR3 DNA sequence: TGTGCCACAGGGGTCCCGGGATCCTACGAGCAGTACTTC.

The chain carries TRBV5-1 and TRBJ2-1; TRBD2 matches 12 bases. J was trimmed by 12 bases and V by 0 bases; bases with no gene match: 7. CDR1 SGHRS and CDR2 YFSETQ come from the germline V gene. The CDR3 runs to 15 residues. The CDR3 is CASSLVASGGAGQFF. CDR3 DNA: TGCGCCAGCAGCTTGGTAGCTAGCGGGGGGGCCGGGCAGTTCTTC.

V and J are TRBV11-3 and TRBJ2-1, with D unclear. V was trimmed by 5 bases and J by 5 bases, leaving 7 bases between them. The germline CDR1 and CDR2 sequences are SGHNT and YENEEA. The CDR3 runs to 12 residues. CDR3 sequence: CASSERDNEQFF. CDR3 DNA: TGTGCCAGCAGCGAAAGGGACAATGAGCAGTTCTTC.

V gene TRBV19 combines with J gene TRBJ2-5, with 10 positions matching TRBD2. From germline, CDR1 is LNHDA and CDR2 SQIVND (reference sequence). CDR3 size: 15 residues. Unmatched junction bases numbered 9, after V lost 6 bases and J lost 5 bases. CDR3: CASRISGRAVETQYF. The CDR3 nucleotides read TGTGCCAGTAGGATAAGCGGGAGGGCCGTTGAGACCCAGTACTTC.

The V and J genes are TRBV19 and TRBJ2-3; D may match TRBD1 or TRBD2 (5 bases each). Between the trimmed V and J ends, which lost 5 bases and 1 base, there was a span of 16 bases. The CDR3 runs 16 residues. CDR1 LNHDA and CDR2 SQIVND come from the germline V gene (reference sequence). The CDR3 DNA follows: TGTGCCAGTAGTCCGGGACGCAAACTCGGCACAGATACGCAGTATTTT. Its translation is CASSPGRKLGTDTQYF. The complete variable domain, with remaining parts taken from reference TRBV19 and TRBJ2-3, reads DGGITQSPKYLFRKEGQNVTLSCEQNLNHDAMYWYRQDPGQGLRLIYYSQIVNDFQKGDIAEGYSVSREKKESFPLTVTSAQKNPTAFYLCASSPGRKLGTDTQYFGPGTRLTVL.

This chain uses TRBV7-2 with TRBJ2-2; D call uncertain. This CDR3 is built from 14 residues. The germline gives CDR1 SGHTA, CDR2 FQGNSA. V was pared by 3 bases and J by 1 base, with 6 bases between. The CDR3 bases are TGTGCCAGCAGCTTTCGGAGGAACACCGGGGAGCTGTTTTTT. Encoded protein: CASSFRRNTGELFF. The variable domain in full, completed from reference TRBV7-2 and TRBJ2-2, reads GAGVSQSPSNKVTEKGKDVELRCDPISGHTALYWYRQSLGQGLEFLIYFQGNSAPDKSGLPSDRFSAERTGGSVSTLTIQRTQQEDSAVYLCASSFRRNTGELFFGEGSRLTVL.

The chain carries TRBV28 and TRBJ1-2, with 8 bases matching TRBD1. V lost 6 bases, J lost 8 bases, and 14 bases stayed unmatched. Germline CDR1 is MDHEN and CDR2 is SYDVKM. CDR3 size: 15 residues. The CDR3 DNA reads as TGTGCCAGCAGCCCAATGGGGACCCGGACAGGGGGCTACACCTTC. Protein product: CASSPMGTRTGGYTF.

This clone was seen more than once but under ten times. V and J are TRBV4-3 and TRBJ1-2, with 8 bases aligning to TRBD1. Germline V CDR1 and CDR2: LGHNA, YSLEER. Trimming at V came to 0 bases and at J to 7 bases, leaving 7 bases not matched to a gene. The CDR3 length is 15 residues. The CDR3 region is CASSQEADRGIGYTF. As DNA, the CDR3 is TGCGCCAGCAGCCAAGAAGCCGACAGGGGAATTGGCTACACCTTC.

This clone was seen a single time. The CDR3 sequence: CASSLRPRPESRQGARYGYTF. Here the CDR3 DNA reads TGTGCCAGCAGCTTACGGCCCCGGCCGGAGTCTCGACAGGGGGCTAGGTATGGCTACACCTTC. The chain couples TRBV7-8 to TRBJ1-2, with TRBD1 matching 10 bases. J lost 5 bases, V lost 2 bases, and 23 bases had no gene match. The CDR3 spans 21 residues. CDR1 is SGHVS and CDR2 is FQNEAQ in the germline V gene.

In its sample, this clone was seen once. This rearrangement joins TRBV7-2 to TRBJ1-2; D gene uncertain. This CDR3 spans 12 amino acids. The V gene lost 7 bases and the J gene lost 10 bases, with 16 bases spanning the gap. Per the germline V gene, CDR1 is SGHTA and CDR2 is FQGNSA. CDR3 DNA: TGTGCCAGCACCATGGACGTCCTTTACTACACCTTC. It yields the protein CASTMDVLYYTF.

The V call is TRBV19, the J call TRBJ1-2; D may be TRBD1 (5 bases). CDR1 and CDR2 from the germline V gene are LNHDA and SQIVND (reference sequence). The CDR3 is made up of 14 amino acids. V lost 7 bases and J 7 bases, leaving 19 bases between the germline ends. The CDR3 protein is CASIGGAGRSGYTF. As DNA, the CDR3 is TGTGCCAGTATAGGAGGGGCAGGGAGAAGTGGCTACACCTTC.

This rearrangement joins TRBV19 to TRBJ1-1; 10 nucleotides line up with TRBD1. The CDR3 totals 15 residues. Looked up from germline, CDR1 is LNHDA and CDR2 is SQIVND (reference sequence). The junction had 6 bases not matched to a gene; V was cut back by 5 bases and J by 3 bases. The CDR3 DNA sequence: TGTGCCAGTAGTCTCCGACAGGGGGCTCACACTGAAGCTTTCTTT. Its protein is CASSLRQGAHTEAFF.

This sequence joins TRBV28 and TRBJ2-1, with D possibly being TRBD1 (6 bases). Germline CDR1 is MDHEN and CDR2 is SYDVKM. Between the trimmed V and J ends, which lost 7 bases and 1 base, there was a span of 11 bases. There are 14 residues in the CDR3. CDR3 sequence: CASKGTTSYNEQFF. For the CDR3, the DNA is TGTGCCAGCAAGGGGACAACTTCCTACAATGAGCAGTTCTTC.

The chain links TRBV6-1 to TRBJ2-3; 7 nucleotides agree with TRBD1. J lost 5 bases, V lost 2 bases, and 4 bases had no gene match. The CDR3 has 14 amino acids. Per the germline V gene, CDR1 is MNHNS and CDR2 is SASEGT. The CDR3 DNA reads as TGTGCCAGCAGTGAAAGACAGGGTAGAGATACGCAGTATTTT. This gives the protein CASSERQGRDTQYF.

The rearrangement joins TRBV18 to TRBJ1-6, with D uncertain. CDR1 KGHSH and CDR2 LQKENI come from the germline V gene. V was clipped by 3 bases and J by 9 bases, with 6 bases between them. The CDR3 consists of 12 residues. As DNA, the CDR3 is TGTGCCAGCTCACCGGACGTTTCACCCCTCCACTTT. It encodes CASSPDVSPLHF.

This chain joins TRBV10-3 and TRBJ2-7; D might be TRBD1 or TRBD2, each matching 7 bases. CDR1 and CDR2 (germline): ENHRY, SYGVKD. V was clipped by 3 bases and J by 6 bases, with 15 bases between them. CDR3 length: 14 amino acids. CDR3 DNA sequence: TGTGCCATCAGTGACCTAGGGGGCGGGGGCGAGCAGTACTTC. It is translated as CAISDLGGGGEQYF.

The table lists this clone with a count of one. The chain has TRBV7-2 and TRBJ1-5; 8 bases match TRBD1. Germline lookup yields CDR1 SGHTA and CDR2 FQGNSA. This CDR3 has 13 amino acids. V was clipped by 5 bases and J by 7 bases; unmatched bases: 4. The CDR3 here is CASSRDRGQPQHF. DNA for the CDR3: TGTGCCAGCAGCCGTGACAGGGGACAGCCCCAGCATTTT.

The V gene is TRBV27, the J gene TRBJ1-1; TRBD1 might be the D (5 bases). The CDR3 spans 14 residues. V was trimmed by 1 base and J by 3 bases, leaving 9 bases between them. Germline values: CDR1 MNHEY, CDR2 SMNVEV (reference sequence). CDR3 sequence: CASSLWGGHTEAFF. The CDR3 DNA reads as TGTGCCAGCAGTTTATGGGGGGGTCACACTGAAGCTTTCTTT.